The clone carrying this T cell receptor beta chain was seen a few times. Other nucleotide sequences in the sample specify the same CDR3. CDR3 size: 13 residues. CDR1 SGHDT and CDR2 YYEEEE come from the germline V gene. The J segment lost 1 base and the V segment lost 3 bases, leaving 0 bases of the junction unmatched. The data stem from a study of blood T cell repertoires in COVID-19. The data were produced by immunoSEQ multiplex PCR, yet TCRdb's version contains in-frame clones alone and is incomplete. The repertoire consists of roughly 63,000 clones, with 74% occurring once and the leading ten covering 28%.

This sequence was found in a woman older than 75 with acute or convalescent COVID-19. The chain links TRBV5-6 to TRBJ2-5; 7 bases align to TRBD1. The sequencing input was peripheral blood. CDR3 residues: CASSWDSQETQYF. DNA of the CDR3: TGTGCCAGCAGCTGGGACAGCCAAGAGACCCAGTACTTC.